Below are 23 T cell receptor beta chains sequenced from a single sample in a study of cytomegalovirus exposure and HLA in healthy donors. Both 60 Vbeta primers and 13 Jbeta primers went into the PCR. Using immunoSEQ multiplex PCR, the repertoire was profiled, and TCRdb retains in-frame clones only, with some absent. The profile shows 95,000 to 150,000 clones, 80% of them singletons. Sequencing was performed on PBMCs. The receptors come from a young man in good health and CMV-seropositive.

The rearrangement uses TRBV19 and TRBJ2-3, with 7 bases identical to TRBD2. The CDR3 runs to 15 residues. Germline CDR1 reads LNHDA; CDR2 reads SQIVND (reference sequence). With V trimmed by 4 bases and J by 3 bases, 7 bases remained unmatched. The CDR3 sequence: CASSTQVGGTDTQYF. The CDR3, as DNA: TGTGCCAGTAGTACACAGGTGGGGGGGACAGATACGCAGTATTTT. Using reference TRBV19 and TRBJ2-3 for the parts outside the CDR3, the full variable domain is DGGITQSPKYLFRKEGQNVTLSCEQNLNHDAMYWYRQDPGQGLRLIYYSQIVNDFQKGDIAEGYSVSREKKESFPLTVTSAQKNPTAFYLCASSTQVGGTDTQYFGPGTRLTVL.

In its sample, this clone was seen once. V and J are TRBV29-1 and TRBJ2-7, with 10 bases lining up with TRBD1. Germline CDR1 is SQVTM and CDR2 is ANQGSEA. The CDR3 runs 14 residues. V dropped 7 bases and J dropped 2; count of bases not matched to a gene: 8. CDR3 amino acids: CSARQGARTYEQYF. DNA of the CDR3: TGCAGCGCACGACAGGGGGCCCGTACCTACGAGCAGTACTTC.

V is TRBV30 and J is TRBJ1-1; D is unclear. Germline loops: CDR1 GTSNPN, CDR2 SVGIG (reference sequence). The CDR3 contains 13 residues. The V and J ends lost 2 bases and 0 bases respectively, with 7 bases between them. The chain's CDR3 is CAWSTVVNTEAFF. For the CDR3, the DNA is TGTGCCTGGAGTACGGTGGTGAACACTGAAGCTTTCTTT.

The rearrangement uses TRBV7-6 and TRBJ2-5, with unresolved D. V was trimmed by 4 bases and J by 4 bases, leaving 16 bases between them. CDR1 SGHVS and CDR2 FNYEAQ come from the germline V gene. The CDR3 spans 15 residues. CDR3 in amino acids: CASSSGWALGETQYF. The CDR3 DNA follows: TGTGCCAGCAGCTCTGGCTGGGCGTTGGGAGAGACCCAGTACTTC.

V is TRBV6-1 and J is TRBJ1-2, with D perhaps matching TRBD1 (5 bases). Trimming stripped 3 bases from V and 0 bases from J, with 11 bases between. The CDR3 totals 15 residues. Per germline, CDR1 MNHNS and CDR2 SASEGT. In nucleotides, the CDR3 is TGTGCCAGCAGTGACCGGGGGGAAGCTAACTATGGCTACACCTTC. The encoded protein is CASSDRGEANYGYTF.

The chain uses TRBV6-4 and TRBJ1-1; no firm D call. This CDR3 has 14 residues. Germline lookup yields CDR1 MRHNA and CDR2 SNTAGT. V lost 5 bases, J lost 3 bases, and 13 bases lay in between. In nucleotides, the CDR3 is TGTGCCAGCAGTCACTTCGACGGAGACACTGAAGCTTTCTTT. Amino acids: CASSHFDGDTEAFF.

This clone was counted only a few times. The rearrangement uses TRBV9 and TRBJ1-2; TRBD1 agrees at 12 bases. Germline V lookup: CDR1 SGDLS, CDR2 YYNGEE. The CDR3 totals 14 residues. The V and J ends lost 4 bases and 7 bases, in that order; junction bases with no gene match: 5. The CDR3 here is CASSPGQGAFGYTF. The CDR3 DNA follows: TGTGCCAGCAGCCCGGGACAGGGGGCTTTTGGCTACACCTTC.

The CDR3 DNA is TGTGCCAGCTCACCAATGTCTACTAACACCGGGGAGCTGTTTTTT. Translated: CASSPMSTNTGELFF. The V call is TRBV18, the J call TRBJ2-2; D remains unclear. Germline lookup yields CDR1 KGHSH and CDR2 LQKENI. CDR3 length: 15 amino acids. V was cut by 2 bases and J by 2 bases, with 9 bases left in between.

The chain carries TRBV10-1 and TRBJ1-5; 12 positions match TRBD1. Germline V lookup: CDR1 WNHNN, CDR2 SYGVQD (reference sequence). The length of the CDR3 is 15 residues. The V segment lost 7 bases and the J segment 5 bases; nucleotides outside the gene matches: 6. The CDR3 nucleotides read TGCGCCAGCAATATCGGGACAGGGGGCGATCAGCCCCAGCATTTT. Residues: CASNIGTGGDQPQHF.

CDR3 sequence: CASSPGGRAEAFF. In DNA, the CDR3 is TGTGCCAGCAGCCCCGGGGGGAGGGCTGAAGCTTTCTTT. This sequence joins TRBV6-5 and TRBJ1-1; maybe TRBD1 (5 bases). Trimming removed 6 bases from V and 6 bases from J, with 14 bases in between. CDR1 and CDR2 (germline): MNHEY, SVGAGI. The CDR3 runs to 13 residues.

The chain has TRBV12-5 and TRBJ2-3, with 14 bases identical to TRBD2. After removal of 6 bases from V and 8 bases from J, the junction contained 7 bases not matched to a gene. This CDR3 is 15 amino acids long. CDR1 and CDR2 (germline): LGHNT, FRNRAP. CDR3 in amino acids: CASGHGTSGGGTQYF. For the CDR3, the DNA is TGTGCTAGTGGCCACGGGACTAGCGGGGGAGGTACGCAGTATTTT.

The V and J genes are TRBV18 and TRBJ1-4; 9 bases map to TRBD1. CDR1 and CDR2 (germline): KGHSH, LQKENI. The CDR3 totals 16 residues. Trimming removed 3 bases from V and 8 bases from J; junction bases left unmatched: 10. The CDR3 DNA sequence: TGTGCCAGCTCACCTACATCCGGGACAGGGAAGGAAAAACTGTTTTTT. Encoded protein: CASSPTSGTGKEKLFF. The complete variable domain, with remaining parts taken from reference TRBV18 and TRBJ1-4, reads NAGVMQNPRHLVRRRGQEARLRCSPMKGHSHVYWYRQLPEEGLKFMVYLQKENIIDESGMPKERFSAEFPKEGPSILRIQQVVRGDSAAYFCASSPTSGTGKEKLFFGSGTQLSVL.

This chain joins TRBV27 and TRBJ2-1; 7 bases map to TRBD1. With 6 bases clipped from V and 7 bases from J, the junction kept 9 bases outside the gene matches. CDR3 size: 14 residues. Germline assignment: CDR1 MNHEY and CDR2 SMNVEV (reference sequence). In DNA, the CDR3 is TGTGCCAGCAGCTCTGACAGGGCCGAAAATGAGCAGTTCTTC. This gives the protein CASSSDRAENEQFF.

The chain has TRBV30 and TRBJ1-5; 7 bases line up with TRBD1. The CDR3 totals 14 residues. V shed 5 bases, J shed 9 bases, and the junction held 13 bases outside the gene matches. Germline V gene lookup returns CDR1 GTSNPN and CDR2 SVGIG (reference sequence). Written as DNA, the CDR3 is TGTGCCTGGTCCCGGGGGACAGCCGCTCGGCCCCAGCATTTT. It is translated as CAWSRGTAARPQHF.

The chain combines TRBV6-1 with TRBJ1-6; D is perhaps TRBD1 (5 bases). Germline loops: CDR1 MNHNS, CDR2 SASEGT. This CDR3 region has 14 residues. Trimming took 4 bases from V and 11 from J, leaving 15 bases between them. The CDR3 is CASSGWGRLAPLHF. The CDR3 nucleotides read TGTGCCAGCAGTGGTTGGGGGAGGTTGGCACCCCTCCACTTT.

The genes are TRBV19 and TRBJ2-5; 7 bases are shared with TRBD1. Gene TRBJ2-7 matches the end of the DNA better, so the J call may be wrong. The CDR3 has 14 residues. Germline CDR1 and CDR2: LNHDA and SQIVND (reference sequence). The CDR3 DNA sequence: TGTGCCAGTAGTCGGACAGGAGAGGCCTACGAGCAGTACTTC. This sequence encodes CASSRTGEAYEQYF.

V is TRBV4-1 and J is TRBJ1-1, with a possible D match to TRBD1 (5 bases). Germline V gene sequence: CDR1 MGHRA, CDR2 YSYEKL. CDR3 size: 16 residues. Trimming stripped 0 bases from V and 1 base from J, with 12 bases between. The CDR3 sequence is CASSQDLAGSNTEAFF. CDR3 DNA: TGCGCCAGCAGCCAAGATCTCGCAGGGTCGAACACTGAAGCTTTCTTT.

In its sample, this clone was seen once. The rearrangement links TRBV7-8 to TRBJ1-2; 10 nucleotides agree with TRBD1. The length of the CDR3 is 16 residues. Germline loops: CDR1 SGHVS, CDR2 FQNEAQ. V trimming: 0 bases; J trimming: 8 bases; junction bases outside the gene matches: 9. The CDR3 nucleotides read TGTGCCAGCAGCTTAGCGTTCGGGACAGGGGATCAGGGCTACACCTTC. This codes for CASSLAFGTGDQGYTF.

The V gene is TRBV2, the J gene TRBJ2-2, with D possibly TRBD1 on 5 matching bases. Between the trimmed V and J ends, which lost 2 bases and 4 bases, there was a span of 5 bases. The CDR3 spans 13 residues. Germline lookup yields CDR1 SNHLY and CDR2 FYNNEI. CDR3 residues: CASSERGTGELFF. The CDR3 DNA follows: TGTGCCAGCAGTGAAAGGGGCACCGGGGAGCTGTTTTTT.

This chain links TRBV2 with TRBJ1-1; 10 nucleotides agree with TRBD1. Germline V gene data show CDR1 as SNHLY and CDR2 as FYNNEI. V shed 5 bases and J 6 bases; nucleotides not matched to a gene: 9. The CDR3 is 15 amino acids. The DNA of the CDR3 is TGTGCCAGCAGTTCCTTTTCGACAGGGGGCCCTGAAGCTTTCTTT. Protein product: CASSSFSTGGPEAFF.

This chain joins TRBV9 and TRBJ1-1; D uncertain. The CDR3 spans 13 residues. Germline assignment: CDR1 SGDLS and CDR2 YYNGEE. The ends were cut back, 2 bases at V and 2 bases at J, with 7 bases in the middle. CDR3 protein: CASSVRYNTEAFF. The CDR3 region has the DNA TGTGCCAGCAGCGTCCGCTATAACACTGAAGCTTTCTTT. Together with reference TRBV9 and TRBJ1-1, the CDR3 gives the full variable domain: DSGVTQTPKHLITATGQRVTLRCSPRSGDLSVYWYQQSLDQGLQFLIQYYNGEERAKGNILERFSAQQFPDLHSELNLSSLELGDSALYFCASSVRYNTEAFFGQGTRLTVV.

The V call is TRBV25-1, the J call TRBJ2-7, with D hard to call. The CDR3 runs 14 residues. Germline CDR1 is MGHDK and CDR2 is SYGVNS. V gave up 6 bases and J gave up 2 bases, with 14 bases separating them. This CDR3 is CASRPSYRPYEQYF. As DNA, the CDR3 is TGTGCCAGCAGGCCCTCTTACAGACCCTACGAGCAGTACTTC.

This clone came up once. The chain is built from TRBV6-6 and TRBJ1-5, with D tentatively TRBD1 (6 bases). This CDR3 has 15 residues. V was cut by 2 bases and J by 7 bases, with 15 bases left in between. Germline V lookup: CDR1 MNHNY, CDR2 SVGAGI (reference sequence). The CDR3 nucleotides are TGTGCCAGCAGTTACCCCGGGCCTCAGGGGCAGCCCCAGCATTTT. It translates to CASSYPGPQGQPQHF.